Following are 17 T cell receptor beta chains from one sample sequenced in a study of T cell responses to AZD1222 COVID-19 vaccine. The method was immunoSEQ multiplex PCR; TCRdb's version includes in-frame clones alone and lacks a portion of them. The sample lists 100,000 to 150,000 clones, 88% seen once, with under 20% in the top ten. The sequencing here drew on peripheral blood, taken on day 0 of MenACWY control vaccination. The receptors derive from an adult in good health.

This clone turned up a few times. V usage is TRBV9 and J usage is TRBJ1-5; TRBD1 is a possible D gene (6 bases). The CDR3 has 16 residues. Trimming removed 3 bases from V and 6 bases from J, with 19 bases in between. The germline V gene has CDR1 SGDLS and CDR2 YYNGEE. The CDR3 sequence: CASSADDRNPGQPQHF. DNA of the CDR3: TGTGCCAGCAGCGCCGATGACAGGAACCCTGGTCAGCCCCAGCATTTT.

This chain links TRBV7-2 with TRBJ2-7; D not certain. With 4 bases removed from V and 1 base from J, the gap between germline ends came to 11 bases. From germline, CDR1 is SGHTA and CDR2 FQGNSA. The length of the CDR3 is 14 residues. CDR3: CASSSFMGSYEQYF. DNA for the CDR3: TGTGCCAGCAGCTCCTTTATGGGATCCTACGAGCAGTACTTC.

The rearrangement uses TRBV28 and TRBJ2-1; TRBD1 is a possible D gene (7 bases). Deletions cut 1 base from V and 0 bases from J, with 13 bases between. The CDR3 spans 17 residues. Germline V CDR1 and CDR2: MDHEN, SYDVKM. CDR3 region: CASSLLRRDSSYNEQFF. In DNA, the CDR3 is TGTGCCAGCAGTTTATTGCGGAGGGACAGCTCCTACAATGAGCAGTTCTTC.

In this sample, this clone turned up once. The V gene is TRBV19, the J gene TRBJ1-1; D ambiguous. Trimming removed 7 bases from V and 1 base from J, with 13 bases in between. Germline lookup yields CDR1 LNHDA and CDR2 SQIVND (reference sequence). This CDR3 contains 14 residues. CDR3 bases: TGTGCCAGTAATTTAAGAGCGGGGAACACTGAAGCTTTCTTT. It codes for CASNLRAGNTEAFF. Combining the CDR3 with reference TRBV19 and TRBJ1-1 gives the whole variable domain DGGITQSPKYLFRKEGQNVTLSCEQNLNHDAMYWYRQDPGQGLRLIYYSQIVNDFQKGDIAEGYSVSREKKESFPLTVTSAQKNPTAFYLCASNLRAGNTEAFFGQGTRLTVV.

This clone occurred a few times. The chain links TRBV19 to TRBJ1-5; 7 bases are a match to TRBD1. The CDR3 length is 14 residues. Germline CDR1 is LNHDA and CDR2 is SQIVND (reference sequence). V was clipped by 6 bases and J by 6 bases; unmatched bases: 8. The CDR3 DNA follows: TGTGCCAGTAGCGGACAGGCAGTCGGTCAGCCCCAGCATTTT. This gives the protein CASSGQAVGQPQHF.

The chain uses TRBV2 and TRBJ1-1; D not resolved. With 5 bases removed from V and 2 bases from J, the gap between germline ends came to 9 bases. This CDR3 is built from 13 residues. Germline V CDR1 and CDR2: SNHLY, FYNNEI. The CDR3 loop is CASSTEANTEAFF. As DNA, the CDR3 is TGTGCCAGCAGTACAGAGGCCAACACTGAAGCTTTCTTT.

This clone was detected once. V and J are TRBV19 and TRBJ1-1, with D possibly being TRBD1 (5 bases). The CDR3 covers 15 residues. V shed 7 bases and J shed 0 bases, with 15 bases lying between them. Germline V gene sequence: CDR1 LNHDA, CDR2 SQIVND (reference sequence). The CDR3 coding sequence is TGTGCCAGTATTGGGGAGCAGGGCCTGAACACTGAAGCTTTCTTT. Its translation is CASIGEQGLNTEAFF.

This chain connects TRBV11-2 to TRBJ2-2; no clear D gene. Germline assignment: CDR1 SGHAT and CDR2 FQNNGV. The CDR3 has 13 residues. With 6 bases removed from V and 7 bases from J, the gap between germline ends came to 12 bases. The CDR3 nucleotides read TGTGCCAGCAGTCCTAGTCGTGGCGGGGAGCTGTTTTTT. This translates into CASSPSRGGELFF.

The V gene is TRBV5-1, the J gene TRBJ2-1; TRBD2 agrees at 15 bases. The CDR3 sequence is 14 residues long. V shed 5 bases, J shed 7 bases, and the junction held 1 base outside the gene matches. CDR1 and CDR2 (germline): SGHRS, YFSETQ. CDR3 protein: CASSGTSGRNEQFF. The CDR3 DNA reads as TGCGCCAGCAGTGGGACTAGCGGGAGGAATGAGCAGTTCTTC.

Remarks on this clone: This sample also contains other DNA sequences that code for the same CDR3. J is TRBJ1-3 and V is TRBV9, with D unclear. Deletions cut 0 bases from V and 3 bases from J, with 7 bases between. Germline lookup yields CDR1 SGDLS and CDR2 YYNGEE. The CDR3 has 14 amino acids. CDR3: CASSVGSSGNTIYF. CDR3 nucleotides: TGTGCCAGCAGCGTAGGTTCTAGTGGAAACACCATATATTTT.

As regards this clone: The DNA is omitted, as the CDR3 cannot be located on it reliably, and the CDR3 follows TCRdb's listing. The chain combines TRBV28 with TRBJ1-5; the table calls TRBD1, which could not be checked here. Per the germline V gene, CDR1 is MDHEN and CDR2 is SYDVKM. Both ends counted, the CDR3 spans 18 residues. CDR3 protein: CASSLAQAGGRRDQPQHF.

V and J are TRBV27 and TRBJ2-7; possibly TRBD2 for D (5 bases). This CDR3 is 15 amino acids long. Trimming shortened V by 5 bases and J by 1 base, and 15 bases separated the two germline ends. The germline V gene has CDR1 MNHEY and CDR2 SMNVEV (reference sequence). The CDR3 sequence is CASSGIRTESYEQYF. The DNA for the CDR3 is TGTGCCAGCAGTGGGATCCGGACTGAGTCCTACGAGCAGTACTTC.

This clone was seen once. The J gene is TRBJ1-5, the V gene TRBV18; 7 nucleotides agree with TRBD1. V trimming: 3 bases; J trimming: 4 bases; junction bases outside the gene matches: 0. From germline, CDR1 is KGHSH and CDR2 LQKENI. The CDR3 totals 13 residues. CDR3 protein: CASSPDRNQPQHF. The DNA for the CDR3 is TGTGCCAGCTCACCGGACAGGAATCAGCCCCAGCATTTT.

The genes are TRBV5-1 and TRBJ2-5; 8 positions match TRBD2. V was pared by 5 bases and J by 5 bases, with 17 bases of the junction left unmatched. The CDR3 extends over 17 amino acids. CDR1 is SGHRS, CDR2 YFSETQ, per germline. CDR3 in amino acids: CASRPYSGSGARETQYF. The DNA of the CDR3 is TGCGCCAGCAGACCATACAGCGGGAGTGGGGCCCGGGAGACCCAGTACTTC.

V usage is TRBV5-4 and J usage is TRBJ1-2; D not resolved. V shed 0 bases and J shed 8 bases, with 11 bases lying between them. CDR1 and CDR2 from the germline V gene are SGHNT and YYREEE (reference sequence). This CDR3 contains 13 residues. CDR3 sequence (DNA): TGTGCCAGCAGCTTGGGGGGTATAGGCGGCTACACCTTC. This encodes CASSLGGIGGYTF.

The chain is built from TRBV28 and TRBJ1-2; D uncertain. Trimming cost V 1 base and J 14 bases, with 14 bases left between them. CDR1 is MDHEN and CDR2 is SYDVKM in the germline V gene. The CDR3 totals 12 residues. CDR3 region: CASSLFGSSGTF. For the CDR3, the DNA is TGTGCCAGCAGTTTATTCGGCTCCAGTGGGACCTTC.

This clone turned up a few times. This sample also contains other DNA sequences that code for the same CDR3. The CDR3 coding sequence is TGTGCCAGCAGCCCTCGGGACAGGGACTACGAGCAGTACTTC. It codes for CASSPRDRDYEQYF. The chain combines TRBV7-9 with TRBJ2-7; TRBD1 matches 9 bases. CDR1 SEHNR and CDR2 FQNEAQ come from the germline V gene (reference sequence). This CDR3 comprises 14 residues. V lost 5 bases and J lost 3; bases outside the gene matches: 5.